The rows below give T cell receptor beta chains drawn from one sample of a study of cytomegalovirus exposure and HLA in healthy donors. TCRdb's copy holds only in-frame clones and misses some; the assay was immunoSEQ multiplex PCR. The table shows roughly 130,000 clones, with less than 85% occurring only once. The specimen was PBMCs. The receptors derive from a man aged 25-45 years in good health and CMV-seronegative. The CDR3 runs from the conserved cysteine through the conserved F or W. The D gene is left open where the match is weak. Some rows mark clone size as missing; the rest say once, few, many or name a class of expanded clone.

j_gene,abundance,v_gene,d_gene,CDR3nt,CDR3aa
TRBJ2-7,-,TRBV6-5,-,TGTGCCAGCAGTTACGCAGGTCCCTACGAGCAGTACTTC,CASSYAGPYEQYF
TRBJ2-7,-,TRBV28,-,TGTGCCAGCAGTTCCCGGTACGAGCAGTACTTC,CASSSRYEQYF
TRBJ2-3,-,TRBV4-2,-,TGTGCCAGCAGCTTCCAACAGGCTAGCGACACTAGCACAGATACGCAGTATTTT,CASSFQQASDTSTDTQYF
TRBJ2-6,-,TRBV19,TRBD1,TGTGCCAGTACAGGAACAGGGGACTCTGGGGCCAACGTCCTGACTTTC,CASTGTGDSGANVLTF
TRBJ1-1,-,TRBV5-1,TRBD1,TGCGCCAGCAGCTTGGCAGGGGGCTTCTCTGAAGCTTTCTTT,CASSLAGGFSEAFF
TRBJ2-3,-,TRBV2,-,TGTGCCAGCAGTGCCCTACAGGGCTCCAGCACAGATACGCAGTATTTT,CASSALQGSSTDTQYF
TRBJ2-7,few,TRBV5-6,-,TGTGCCAGCAGCTTGGCGGGGGTATCGCAGTACTTC,CASSLAGVSQYF
TRBJ2-3,once,TRBV27,-,TGTGCCAGCAGTTTATCGACGGGAGCGGCAGATACGCAGTATTTT,CASSLSTGAADTQYF
TRBJ1-4,few,TRBV2,-,TGTGCCAGCAGTGAGGGGGCAGCCGGAGATAAACTGTTTTTT,CASSEGAAGDKLFF
TRBJ2-1,-,TRBV27,TRBD2,TGTGCCAGCAGAGCGGCGGGAGCGGAGCTCTTC,CASRAAGAELF
TRBJ2-4,once,TRBV5-1,-,TGCGCCAGCAGAAAACTAGTCTACAAAAACATTCAGTACTTC,CASRKLVYKNIQYF
TRBJ2-5,-,TRBV28,-,TGTGCCAGCAGTTTGCTTGCAGGGTTTGAGACCCAGTACTTC,CASSLLAGFETQYF
TRBJ2-1,once,TRBV6-1,-,TGTGCCAGCAGTGAAAGGCTAGCGAGCCGCAATGAGCAGTTCTTC,CASSERLASRNEQFF
TRBJ2-2,-,TRBV27,-,TGTGCCAGCAGTTGGGGGCCTGCGAACACCGGGGAGCTGTTTTTT,CASSWGPANTGELFF
TRBJ1-5,-,TRBV19,-,TGTGCCAGTAGTAACTTGGCAGGGCAAAGCAATCAGCCCCAGCATTTT,CASSNLAGQSNQPQHF
TRBJ1-1,-,TRBV28,TRBD1,TGTGCCAGCTCTCGGGACAGGGGGGGTCAAGCTTTCTTT,CASSRDRGGQAFF
TRBJ1-2,-,TRBV27,TRBD1,TGTGCCAGTAAAACAGGGGGTAAGGGCTACACCTTC,CASKTGGKGYTF
TRBJ2-1,-,TRBV28,-,TGTGCCAGCGCGCTCGGGGGTCTTGGTTATGAGCAGTTCTTC,CASALGGLGYEQFF
TRBJ2-1,-,TRBV5-6,TRBD2,TGTGCCAGCAGCTCACTAGCGACCCCGTACAATGAGCAGTTCTTC,CASSSLATPYNEQFF
TRBJ1-2,-,TRBV6-5,TRBD1,TGTGCCAGCAGTTACGAGGGCAGGGGGGATCGAGGCTACACCTTC,CASSYEGRGDRGYTF
TRBJ1-2,-,TRBV30,-,TGTGCCTGGAGCCTTGTCCAAGGACTACTACTCGATGGCTACACCTTC,CAWSLVQGLLLDGYTF
TRBJ1-2,once,TRBV5-4,TRBD1,TGTGCCAGCAGCTTCAGAACAGGGGTTGAGGGCTACACCTTC,CASSFRTGVEGYTF
TRBJ2-5,once,TRBV13,TRBD2,TGTGCCAGCAGCCCCACACTAGCGGACAGCCGGGAAAGGGGGGAGACCCAGTACTTC,CASSPTLADSRERGETQYF
TRBJ1-6,-,TRBV29-1,-,TGCAGCGTTGCCCATAACTCAGGGAACTCACCCCTCCACTTT,CSVAHNSGNSPLHF
TRBJ1-3,-,TRBV30,-,TGTGCCTGGAGACAAGACTCTGGAAACACCATATATTTT,CAWRQDSGNTIYF
TRBJ1-3,-,TRBV18,-,TGTGCCAGCTCACCAGGGTTTCGACTGAGCTCTGGAAACACCATATATTTT,CASSPGFRLSSGNTIYF
TRBJ1-1,-,TRBV28,-,TGTGCCAGCAGTTCAGAGGCCATCCGGAACGCTGAAGCTTTCTTT,CASSSEAIRNAEAFF
TRBJ2-1,-,TRBV21-1,-,TGTGCCAGCAGCAAGGGGTCCTTGGTACTAGCGGGAGTATTCAATGAGCAGTTCTTC,CASSKGSLVLAGVFNEQFF
TRBJ2-2,-,TRBV2,-,TGTGCCAGCACCCCCTCGGGAGAGGTCACCGGGGAGCTGTTTTTT,CASTPSGEVTGELFF
TRBJ1-5,-,TRBV18,TRBD1,TGTGCCAGCTCGCAGGGGGGTCAGCCCCAGCATTTT,CASSQGGQPQHF
TRBJ2-2,-,TRBV19,TRBD2,TGTGCCAGTATGAATAGCGGGAGTCGAGAAGGGGAGCTGTTTTTT,CASMNSGSREGELFF
TRBJ1-1,-,TRBV2,TRBD1,TGTGCCAGCCACGTGACAGGGATGGGGAACACTGAAGCTTTCTTT,CASHVTGMGNTEAFF
TRBJ2-1,once,TRBV4-2,-,TGTGCCAGCAGCCATGATTGGGACACCTACAATGAGCAGTTCTTC,CASSHDWDTYNEQFF
TRBJ2-1,-,TRBV5-4,TRBD2,TGTGCCAGCAGCCCTAAAACCGGGACTAGCGGGATCCACAATGAGCAGTTCTTC,CASSPKTGTSGIHNEQFF
TRBJ2-1,-,TRBV5-1,TRBD2,TGCGCCAGCAGCCTGTCGGGGGGACTAGCGGGCCTTGGGGATGAGCAGTTCTTC,CASSLSGGLAGLGDEQFF
TRBJ2-1,few,TRBV7-6,TRBD2,TGTGCCAGCAGCTTGGACGCTACTAGCGGGAGCTACAATGAGCAGTTCTTC,CASSLDATSGSYNEQFF
TRBJ2-1,-,TRBV21-1,-,TGTGCCAGCAGCACAACCGGGACTAGCGGGGGGTATGGGGGGAATGAGCAGTTCTTC,CASSTTGTSGGYGGNEQFF
TRBJ2-3,-,TRBV27,-,TGTGCCAGCAGACTCAGTACAGGCACAGATACGCAGTATTTT,CASRLSTGTDTQYF
TRBJ2-7,few,TRBV27,TRBD2,TGTGCCAGCAGTCCCGGGACTAGCGGAATTCGGGACTACGAGCAGTACTTC,CASSPGTSGIRDYEQYF
TRBJ2-7,-,TRBV19,-,TGTGCCAGTAGTATGACTGTCTCCTACGAGCAGTACTTC,CASSMTVSYEQYF
TRBJ2-7,-,TRBV7-9,TRBD2,TGTGCCAGCATCCGAAGCGGGAGCCCCTACGAGCAGTACTTC,CASIRSGSPYEQYF
TRBJ1-1,-,TRBV6-5,-,TGTGCCAGCAGTTACTCGTTTCGTAACACTGAAGCTTTCTTT,CASSYSFRNTEAFF
TRBJ2-3,-,TRBV10-2,TRBD1,TGCGCCAGCAGTGTTCCCGGGACAGGGGGCTTCACAGATACGCAGTATTTT,CASSVPGTGGFTDTQYF
TRBJ1-5,-,TRBV5-6,TRBD1,TGTGCCAGCAGTCAGCAGGGGGCGATACAGCCCCAGCATTTT,CASSQQGAIQPQHF
TRBJ2-1,-,TRBV6-5,TRBD2,TGTGCCAGCAGCCAAGGACTAGCGGAGTACAATGAGCAGTTCTTC,CASSQGLAEYNEQFF
TRBJ2-1,-,TRBV7-9,-,TGTGCCAGCAGCTTAGCTACTAGCAATGAGCAGTTCTTC,CASSLATSNEQFF
TRBJ2-3,-,TRBV29-1,-,TGCAGCGCCCGAGGTGGTAGCGGCACAGATACGCAGTATTTT,CSARGGSGTDTQYF
TRBJ1-3,-,TRBV7-9,TRBD1,TGTTCCAGCAGCCCAATCGTCGGGACAGGGAACACCATATATTTT,CSSSPIVGTGNTIYF
TRBJ2-1,few,TRBV5-6,-,TGTGCCAGCAATCGCGGGACCTACAATGAGCAGTTCTTC,CASNRGTYNEQFF
TRBJ1-1,-,TRBV9,-,TGTGCCAGCAGCGTGGGGGGGGGAGCTCGGACTGAAGCTTTCTTT,CASSVGGGARTEAFF
TRBJ2-3,-,TRBV10-3,TRBD2,TGTGCCATCAGTGGACTAGCGGACGGTGAAGATACGCAGTATTTT,CAISGLADGEDTQYF
TRBJ2-7,-,TRBV27,-,TGTGCCAGCAGTTTATCGCCTACCTACGAGCAGTACTTC,CASSLSPTYEQYF
TRBJ2-1,-,TRBV4-3,TRBD2,TGCGCCAGCAGCCAAGGGGGACTAGCGGGAGTGCAAGAGCAGTTCTTC,CASSQGGLAGVQEQFF
TRBJ1-2,-,TRBV30,-,TGTGCCTGGAGTTCGAACTATGGCTACACCTTC,CAWSSNYGYTF
TRBJ2-1,few,TRBV4-3,-,TGCGCCAGCAGCCAAGATGGAGGTGGAGCGGAGAGCTCCTACAATGAGCAGTTCTTC,CASSQDGGGAESSYNEQFF